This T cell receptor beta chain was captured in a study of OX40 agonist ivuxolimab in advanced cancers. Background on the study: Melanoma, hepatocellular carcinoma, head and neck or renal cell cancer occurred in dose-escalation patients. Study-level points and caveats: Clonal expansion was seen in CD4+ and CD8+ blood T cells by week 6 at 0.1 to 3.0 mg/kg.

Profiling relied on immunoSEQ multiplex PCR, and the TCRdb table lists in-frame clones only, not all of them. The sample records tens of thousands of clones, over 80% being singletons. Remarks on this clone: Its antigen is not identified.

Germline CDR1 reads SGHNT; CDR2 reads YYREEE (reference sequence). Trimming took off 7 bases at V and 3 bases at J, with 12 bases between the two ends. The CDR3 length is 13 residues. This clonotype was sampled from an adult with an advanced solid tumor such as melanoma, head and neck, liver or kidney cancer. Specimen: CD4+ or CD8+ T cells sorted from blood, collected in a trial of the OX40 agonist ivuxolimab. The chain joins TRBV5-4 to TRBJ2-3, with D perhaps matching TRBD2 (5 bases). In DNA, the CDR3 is TGTGCCAGCCGGGTCGGAGGTACAGATACGCAGTATTTT. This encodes CASRVGGTDTQYF.